One T cell receptor beta chain is described in this entry. Its specific antigen is unknown. The record has no base qualities; no much larger clone is one base away. Using the deep immunoSEQ assay, TCR CDR3 regions were amplified from genomic DNA by multiplex PCR. Extracted genomic DNA from each cell subset was distributed evenly across all wells of several immunoSEQ 96-well plates, and each plate was treated as a replicate. For sorted subsets, 150 to 200 ng genomic DNA, equal to 25,000 to 35,000 T cell genomes, was loaded into each replicate PCR. The purified libraries were quantified using a Qubit 3.0 fluorometer, sized with a Bioanalyzer 2100, and then quantified again using the KAPA Library Quantification kit. Each immunoSEQ 96-well plate was sequenced on its own single-read 150-cycle Illumina NextSeq 550 flow cell. The authors' analysis ran thus. Because the immunoSEQ output included only junctional sequences and no quality scores, the filtering could not be the same as the filtering used for full-length reads. Sequences were annotated with PyIR, a Python wrapper for IgBLAST v1.9, and V/J genes and CDR3 were assigned using IMGT germline references. Reads with weak V/J assignments (E-value above 1e-6), missing CDR3, stop codons, out-of-frame junctions, or ambiguous translated residues were removed. V3J clonotypes were defined as sequences sharing the same inferred V gene, J gene, and CDR3 amino acid sequence. Percentage overlap between repertoires was computed as shared unique clonotypes divided by the size of the smaller repertoire. Repertoire richness was assessed with RTK rarefaction, the Chao1 estimator, and Recon v2.1 estimates of unobserved clonotypes. OLGA was used to compute generation probabilities for all TCRbeta clonotypes that the gDNA method yielded from a handful of donors. Held by TCRdb, this immuneACCESS table contains in-frame sequences only and omits some clones. Under half of the omission traces to an unresolved V gene where checked; the cause of the rest is unknown. That table gives V, J and clone size, and the DNA gave D and trimming. Recorded for this sample are approximately 2,000,000 clones; about nine tenths of them occurred a single time. 0.37% of the sample lies in the top ten.

Donors were healthy HIV-negative adults with no recently reported acute infections or vaccinations. Every donor was a Caucasian adult living in Nashville, Tennessee, USA. CD4+ T cells were enriched by magnetic negative selection; naive cells were then positively selected on CD45RA, and the negative fraction formed the memory subset. Blood was collected by leukapheresis, and PBMCs were isolated by Ficoll-Histopaque density gradient centrifugation and then cryopreserved in liquid nitrogen vapor phase. Analytical flow cytometry was used to check the purity and quantity of every magnetically sorted T cell population. Genomic DNA was isolated from every sorted fraction and measured by UV absorbance on a Nanodrop 2000c. The sample belongs to a study of shared clonotypes between healthy human individuals (dated by TCRdb to 2018 to 2021). General notes on the study: The cohort included three men and a couple of women between 18 and 49 years of age. Between about 0.9 and 10 billion PBMCs per donor were obtained by leukapheresis. To increase sequencing depth and limit assay-specific biases, different laboratories used diverse techniques to prepare libraries and sequence TCR repertoires. Per donor, three plates each were used for CD4 naive and CD4 memory, two for CD8 naive, and one for CD8 memory. Blood TCR repertoires of about five healthy adults were deeply sequenced to estimate repertoire size and the extent of clonotype sharing between individuals.

Overall study outcomes, separate from this receptor: Based on pairwise subsampling, the degree of clonotype sharing among donors was expected to be affected by sequencing depth. Rarefaction of sorted-subset datasets indicated incomplete sequencing despite the large sequencing depth. Because the study included a small number of donors, the genetic and exposure-history diversity represented was limited. Sampling was restricted to blood, and TCR repertoires in tissue are likely to differ from TCR repertoires in blood. Larger estimated clonotype richness was generally found for naive subsets than for memory subsets. Compared with non-shared clonotypes, clonotypes shared by all four sorted-subset donors had higher generation probabilities. When a handful of donors were compared, the shared fraction of clonotypes was 5% to 6.5% for naive CD4, around 4% for naive CD8, 2% to 2.5% for memory CD4, and under 0.5% for memory CD8.

The cysteine opens and the phenylalanine closes a CDR3 of 12 amino acids. The CDR3 DNA has 36 bases and is translated from base 1. V loses 3 bases, J loses 3 bases, and the germline ends lie 8 bases apart. CDR1 SQVTM and CDR2 ANQGSEA are derived from the germline V gene. The sequence is built from TRBV29-1 and TRBJ1-2; a weak D assignment points to TRBD1 (6 bases agree). The sequenced sample consisted of naive CD4+ T cells from PBMCs. The sample's cell subset or site label, decoded: CD45RA+ positively selected. The sequence derives from a man aged 18-30 years in good health. Some clones in this sample may be carry-over from other donors' samples. At the DNA level, the sequence is TGCAGCGTTGAGGCAGGGGACTATGGCTACACCTTC. It encodes CSVEAGDYGYTF. The CDR3 plus the reference TRBV29-1 and TRBJ1-2 genes for the other parts give the full variable domain: SAVISQKPSRDICQRGTSLTIQCQVDSQVTMMFWYRQQPGQSLTLIATANQGSEATYESGFVIDKFPISRPNLTFSTLTVSNMSPEDSSIYLCSVEAGDYGYTFGSGTRLTVV.